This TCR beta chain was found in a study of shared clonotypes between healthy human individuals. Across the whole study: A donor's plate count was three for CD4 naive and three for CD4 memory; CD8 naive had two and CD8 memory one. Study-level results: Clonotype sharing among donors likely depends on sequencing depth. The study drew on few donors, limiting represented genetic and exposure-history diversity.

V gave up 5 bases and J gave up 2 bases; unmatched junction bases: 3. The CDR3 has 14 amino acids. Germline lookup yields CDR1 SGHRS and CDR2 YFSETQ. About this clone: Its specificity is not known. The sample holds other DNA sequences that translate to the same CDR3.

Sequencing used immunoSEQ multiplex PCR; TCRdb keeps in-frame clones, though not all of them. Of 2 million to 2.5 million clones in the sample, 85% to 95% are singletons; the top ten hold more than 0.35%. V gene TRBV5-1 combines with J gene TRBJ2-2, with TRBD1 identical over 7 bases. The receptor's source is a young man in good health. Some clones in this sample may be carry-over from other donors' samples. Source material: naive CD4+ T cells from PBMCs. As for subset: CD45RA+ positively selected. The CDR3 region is CASSRDSNTGELFF. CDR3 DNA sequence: TGCGCCAGCAGTCGGGACAGCAACACCGGGGAGCTGTTTTTT.